Listed below are T cell receptor beta chains from one sample, sequenced in a study of blood T cell repertoires in COVID-19. Sequenced by immunoSEQ multiplex PCR; TCRdb stores in-frame clones only, minus some. The repertoire holds roughly 100,000 clones, with more than 80% as singletons. The sequencing input was peripheral blood. The receptor set was obtained from a human donor in a cohort sampled during active COVID-19. Both conserved end residues are part of each CDR3. D genes are given only for firm matches. The listing skips clone size in some rows; elsewhere it reads once, few, many or a size class.

d_gene	v_gene	j_gene	abundance	CDR3nt	CDR3aa
NA	TRBV7-9	TRBJ1-2	NA	TGTGCCAGCAGCTCGGGGGACTATGGCTACACCTTC	CASSSGDYGYTF
TRBD2	TRBV7-2	TRBJ2-7	NA	TGTGCCAGCAGCTTGGCCTCTAGCGGGGTCTACGAGCAGTACTTC	CASSLASSGVYEQYF
TRBD1	TRBV7-2	TRBJ2-7	NA	TGTGCCAGCAGCTCCCCGGGACAGGGCCACGAGCAGTACTTC	CASSSPGQGHEQYF
NA	TRBV6-2/TRBV6-3	TRBJ2-7	NA	TGTGCCAGCAGTTACTCGGGGTGGCGGGGGCTTAGCGACGAGCAGTACTTC	CASSYSGWRGLSDEQYF
TRBD2	TRBV4-2	TRBJ2-3	NA	TGTGCCAGCGCTCCCACTAGCGGGAGCACAGATACGCAGTATTTT	CASAPTSGSTDTQYF
TRBD1	TRBV9	TRBJ2-4	few	TGTGCCAGCAGCGTTGCTGGGGACAGGGTAGGATCCAAAAACATTCAGTACTTC	CASSVAGDRVGSKNIQYF
TRBD1	TRBV7-3	TRBJ1-1	NA	TGTGCCAGCAGCTCACAGGGGGCGTCTGGTGAAGCTTTCTTT	CASSSQGASGEAFF
NA	TRBV4-2	TRBJ1-2	NA	TGTGCCAGCAGCCAAGATCAGGGGACTAGGGATGGCTACACCTTC	CASSQDQGTRDGYTF
NA	TRBV5-4	TRBJ1-1	NA	TGTGCCAGCAGCTTGGCAGGGAACGCTGAAGCTTTCTTT	CASSLAGNAEAFF
NA	TRBV4-1	TRBJ2-7	NA	TGCGCCAGCAGCCTTAGTCACGGGTCCCGGTCCTACGAGCAGTACTTC	CASSLSHGSRSYEQYF
TRBD1	TRBV6-6	TRBJ1-1	NA	TGTGCCAGCAGTTACAATGACAGGGTTGAAGCTTTCTTT	CASSYNDRVEAFF
NA	TRBV2	TRBJ2-2	NA	TGTGCCAGCAGAATTAGTGGGAACACCGGGGAGCTGTTTTTT	CASRISGNTGELFF
TRBD1	TRBV19	TRBJ1-1	NA	TGTGCCAGTTCCGGGACAGACTACACTGAAGCTTTCTTT	CASSGTDYTEAFF
NA	TRBV5-1	TRBJ2-3	NA	TGCGCCAGCAGCTTGGGACAGTCAGATACGCAGTATTTT	CASSLGQSDTQYF
TRBD2	TRBV19	TRBJ2-3	NA	TGTGCCAGTAGTGGGGGGGTAGTGATCACAGATACGCAGTATTTT	CASSGGVVITDTQYF
TRBD1	TRBV7-9	TRBJ1-3	NA	TGTGCCAGCAGTCCAAAGTATGGGACAGGGGAGGACACCATATATTTT	CASSPKYGTGEDTIYF
TRBD1	TRBV29-1	TRBJ2-7	NA	TGCAGCGTCGACAGGGGTGGTCACGAGCAGTACTTC	CSVDRGGHEQYF
NA	TRBV5-1	TRBJ2-6	NA	TGCGCCAGCAGCTTGGAAGGGACTCGGTTTTCTGGGGCCAACGTCCTGACTTTC	CASSLEGTRFSGANVLTF
NA	TRBV24-1	TRBJ2-2	NA	TGTGCCACCAGTGATTCCGTGGACAGCCCCACCGGGGAGCTGTTTTTT	CATSDSVDSPTGELFF
TRBD1	TRBV7-9	TRBJ2-5	NA	TGTGCCAGCACACAACCCCAACCGGGACAGGGGGCGAGAGAGACCCAGTACTTC	CASTQPQPGQGARETQYF
TRBD1	TRBV3-1/TRBV3-2	TRBJ2-4	NA	TGTGCCAGCAGCCTGGGGGACAGATCCATTCAGTACTTC	CASSLGDRSIQYF
TRBD2	TRBV6-2/TRBV6-3	TRBJ2-1	NA	TGTGCCAGCATCCCAACGGGACTAGCGGCGGTTTACAATGAGCAGTTCTTC	CASIPTGLAAVYNEQFF
TRBD2	TRBV4-2	TRBJ2-3	NA	TGTGCCAGCAGCCACACGAGTCGTGCGGGGGGCACAGATACGCAGTATTTT	CASSHTSRAGGTDTQYF
NA	TRBV15	TRBJ1-2	NA	TGTGCCACCAGCAGAGATCTTTCCTTGGGCGGCTACACCTTC	CATSRDLSLGGYTF
NA	TRBV5-6	TRBJ2-3	NA	TGTGCCAGCAGCTCGCGGTGGACAGATACGCAGTATTTT	CASSSRWTDTQYF
NA	TRBV5-4	TRBJ2-5	NA	TGTGCCAGCAGCTTGGCCATGGGGGGTAGTGAGACCCAGTACTTC	CASSLAMGGSETQYF
NA	TRBV6-2/TRBV6-3	TRBJ1-1	once	TGTGCCAGCAGATACCAAAAAGGGGAAGGCGCGAAGAACACTGAAGCTTTCTTT	CASRYQKGEGAKNTEAFF
NA	TRBV5-8	TRBJ2-1	NA	TGTGCCAGCAGGTGGACTCCCATCTTCTTC	CASRWTPIFF
NA	TRBV4-1	TRBJ2-3	NA	TGCGCCAGCAGCCAAGATTGGATAGCGGCCCACCGCCCACAGGATACGCAGTATTTT	CASSQDWIAAHRPQDTQYF
TRBD1	TRBV10-3	TRBJ2-5	once	TGTGCCATCAGTGAGATGGACAGGGGGTCGGAGACCCAGTACTTC	CAISEMDRGSETQYF
TRBD1	TRBV28	TRBJ2-2	NA	TGTGCCAGCCGACAGGGGCAAGTCGGGGAGCTGTTTTTT	CASRQGQVGELFF